The 16 T cell receptor beta chains given below trace back to one sample, sequenced in a study of cytomegalovirus exposure and HLA in healthy donors. 13 Jbeta primers and 60 Vbeta primers were used for the PCR. Sequencing was performed with immunoSEQ multiplex PCR; in TCRdb, only in-frame clones are kept and a portion is missing. Of over 40,000 clones in the sample, roughly nine tenths were seen once. The sequencing input was PBMCs. The receptors were gathered from a woman aged 40 to 50 in good health and CMV-seropositive.

The chain couples TRBV10-3 to TRBJ2-7, with D possibly TRBD1 on 6 matching bases. Germline V CDR1 and CDR2: ENHRY, SYGVKD. The CDR3 totals 13 residues. V was clipped by 6 bases and J by 1 base, with 10 bases between them. CDR3: CAIRGDISYEQYF. The CDR3 DNA reads as TGTGCCATCAGGGGGGACATTTCCTACGAGCAGTACTTC.

The CDR3 DNA sequence: TGTGCCAGCAGCCAGAGACCCGGGACAGCCAACTATGGCTACACCTTC. Its protein product is CASSQRPGTANYGYTF. The chain uses TRBV14 and TRBJ1-2, with TRBD1 identical over 7 bases. The CDR3 is 16 amino acids. Per germline, CDR1 SGHDN and CDR2 FVKESK. With V trimmed by 3 bases and J by 2 bases, 9 bases remained unmatched.

This chain links TRBV27 with TRBJ2-1; D possibly corresponds to TRBD2 (6 bases). This CDR3 contains 17 residues. With 6 bases removed from V and 0 bases from J, the gap between germline ends came to 18 bases. CDR1 and CDR2 from the germline V gene are MNHEY and SMNVEV (reference sequence). This CDR3 is CASSRPTSFSSYNEQFF. The CDR3 DNA reads TGTGCCAGCAGCCGTCCTACTAGCTTCTCCTCCTACAATGAGCAGTTCTTC.

The CDR3 spells CASTTTSGYNEQFF. The CDR3 nucleotides are TGTGCCAGCACCACGACTAGCGGATACAATGAGCAGTTCTTC. V gene TRBV27 combines with J gene TRBJ2-1; 9 bases agree with TRBD2. This CDR3 spans 14 amino acids. Germline-derived CDR1 and CDR2 are MNHEY and SMNVEV (reference sequence). V shed 7 bases and J 4 bases; nucleotides not matched to a gene: 5.

The V and J genes are TRBV7-9 and TRBJ2-1, with 10 bases lining up with TRBD2. The V gene's germline CDR1 is SEHNR and CDR2 FQNEAQ (reference sequence). This CDR3 contains 15 residues. V shed 5 bases, J shed 12 bases, and the junction held 13 bases outside the gene matches. This chain's CDR3 is CASSHLRLAGLGQFF. The CDR3 DNA is TGTGCCAGCAGCCATTTAAGACTAGCGGGCCTAGGGCAGTTCTTC.

For the CDR3, the DNA is TGTGCCGGAGATAAGGGCAGGGAGGTTGATGAGCAGTTCTTC. Amino acid sequence: CAGDKGREVDEQFF. V is TRBV7-9 and J is TRBJ2-1; maybe TRBD2 (6 bases). CDR1 is SEHNR and CDR2 is FQNEAQ in the germline V gene (reference sequence). V was trimmed by 11 bases and J by 8 bases, leaving 22 bases between them. This CDR3 region has 14 residues.

The CDR3 loop reads CASSYSDRVGSPLHF. The CDR3 nucleotides read TGTGCCAGCAGTTACTCAGACAGAGTGGGATCACCCCTCCACTTT. This sequence joins TRBV6-5 and TRBJ1-6, with D maybe TRBD1 (5 bases). Germline V gene data show CDR1 as MNHEY and CDR2 as SVGAGI. The CDR3 contains 15 residues. Trimming left V 0 bases short and J 10 bases short, with 13 bases between.

The chain employs TRBV29-1 and TRBJ1-2, with 7 bases that match TRBD1. After removal of 6 bases from V and 5 bases from J, the junction contained 9 bases not matched to a gene. Per the germline V gene, CDR1 is SQVTM and CDR2 is ANQGSEA. The CDR3 runs to 13 residues. Here the CDR3 DNA reads TGCAGCGTGGTCACCGGACAGGAATATGGCTACACCTTC. Encoded protein: CSVVTGQEYGYTF.

V and J are TRBV7-8 and TRBJ1-1; D remains unclear. The germline V and J ends were trimmed by 2 bases and 7 bases, with 11 bases remaining between them. This CDR3 contains 13 residues. Germline CDR1 is SGHVS and CDR2 is FQNEAQ. CDR3 amino acids: CASSLIQAGEAFF. CDR3 coding DNA: TGTGCCAGCAGCTTAATTCAGGCGGGTGAAGCTTTCTTT.

V gene TRBV5-1 combines with J gene TRBJ2-3, with TRBD2 matching over 9 bases. Germline CDR1 and CDR2: SGHRS and YFSETQ. The CDR3 covers 15 residues. Germline trimming cut 4 bases from V and 5 bases from J; bases unmatched to any gene: 8. CDR3: CASSPASGGKDTQYF. The CDR3 coding sequence is TGCGCCAGCAGCCCGGCCAGCGGGGGGAAAGATACGCAGTATTTT.

This chain connects TRBV27 to TRBJ1-1; D might be TRBD1 (6 bases). The V end was cut by 3 bases, the J end by 8 bases, with 10 bases between. The CDR3 has 12 amino acids. Germline V CDR1 and CDR2: MNHEY, SMNVEV (reference sequence). The CDR3 DNA sequence: TGTGCCAGCAGTTTCAGGGGAATGGAAGCTTTCTTT. The encoded protein is CASSFRGMEAFF.

This chain joins TRBV5-1 and TRBJ1-2; D is uncertain. V lost 0 bases to trimming and J lost 3 bases, with 9 bases between them. CDR3 size: 14 residues. The germline gives CDR1 SGHRS, CDR2 YFSETQ. CDR3: CASSLARQDYGYTF. In DNA form, the CDR3 reads TGCGCCAGCAGCTTGGCCAGGCAAGACTATGGCTACACCTTC.

This clone occurred once. The J gene is TRBJ1-1, the V gene TRBV11-1; 7 nucleotides align to TRBD1. This CDR3 has 13 amino acids. Germline CDR1 SGHAT, CDR2 FQDESV (reference sequence). With V trimmed by 4 bases and J by 10 bases, 9 bases remained unmatched. The CDR3 region is CASSYDRVHPAFF. The CDR3 DNA follows: TGTGCCAGCAGCTACGACAGGGTGCATCCAGCTTTCTTT.

This chain uses TRBV7-3 with TRBJ2-6; D possibly corresponds to TRBD1 (6 bases). From germline, CDR1 is SGHTA and CDR2 FQGTGA. The CDR3 totals 17 residues. The germline V and J ends were trimmed by 4 bases and 4 bases, with 17 bases remaining between them. The CDR3 region has the DNA TGTGCCAGCAGCTCACGGGACACCTTCCGGGGGGCCAACGTCCTGACTTTC. It encodes CASSSRDTFRGANVLTF.

The chain is built from TRBV28 and TRBJ1-5; 7 positions agree with TRBD1. The V gene's germline CDR1 is MDHEN and CDR2 SYDVKM. CDR3 size: 12 residues. The V and J ends lost 10 bases and 8 bases, in that order; junction bases with no gene match: 8. The CDR3 loop is CATTQGIKPQHF. CDR3 in DNA: TGTGCCACCACACAGGGGATCAAGCCCCAGCATTTT.

This clone was detected only once. The V call is TRBV6-5, the J call TRBJ2-1, with 10 nucleotides matching TRBD2. The CDR3 is made up of 16 amino acids. Losses at the gene ends were 4 bases for V and 8 bases for J; bases not matched to a gene: 11. The germline V gene encodes CDR1 MNHEY and CDR2 SVGAGI. CDR3 sequence reads: CASSSPEAGGVDEQFF. CDR3 nucleotide sequence: TGTGCCAGCAGTTCCCCCGAAGCGGGGGGGGTAGATGAGCAGTTCTTC.